This T cell receptor (beta chain) came from a study of blood T cell repertoires in COVID-19. Profiled with immunoSEQ multiplex PCR; TCRdb holds only in-frame clones, not every one. The sample lists about 150,000 clones, approximately 90% seen once, with roughly 4% in the top ten. V gave up 4 bases and J gave up 0 bases; unmatched junction bases: 11. CDR1 and CDR2 from the germline V gene are MNHEY and SMNVEV (reference sequence). CDR3 length: 20 amino acids. The source material was peripheral blood. This chain joins TRBV27 and TRBJ2-1, with 14 bases that match TRBD2. The TCR sequence derives from a woman aged 60 to 75 with active or convalescent COVID-19. In DNA form, the CDR3 reads TGTGCCAGCAGTTCCCGGACTAGCGGGGGGCCTAAGAGCTCCTACAATGAGCAGTTCTTC. Its translation is CASSSRTSGGPKSSYNEQFF.